Presented here are 7 T cell receptor beta chains from one specimen sequenced in a study of cytotoxic CD8 clonotypes in ibrutinib-treated CLL. TCRdb's table, derived via immunoSEQ multiplex PCR, lists solely in-frame clones and lacks some. The table has some 200,000 clones, 70% to 75% seen once. The sample in question was PBMCs, obtained after 12 months of ibrutinib treatment. The source of these receptors is a human donor with chronic lymphocytic leukemia.

The chain joins TRBV4-1 to TRBJ2-1; 7 nucleotides line up with TRBD2. V gave up 1 base and J gave up 0 bases; unmatched junction bases: 6. The CDR3 has 17 residues. Germline CDR1 is MGHRA and CDR2 is YSYEKL. The CDR3 sequence is CASSQVRAGLSYNEQFF. The CDR3, as DNA: TGCGCCAGCAGCCAAGTAAGAGCGGGGCTCTCCTACAATGAGCAGTTCTTC.

The chain uses TRBV5-1 and TRBJ2-1; 11 bases are shared with TRBD1. The V and J ends lost 0 bases and 10 bases, in that order; junction bases with no gene match: 9. This CDR3 comprises 16 residues. The germline CDR1 and CDR2 sequences are SGHRS and YFSETQ. The CDR3 is CASSLAGTGGIGEQFF. CDR3 sequence (DNA): TGCGCCAGCAGCTTGGCCGGGACAGGGGGAATTGGCGAGCAGTTCTTC.

The chain carries TRBV7-2 and TRBJ2-1; the D gene is possibly TRBD1 (7 bases). The length of the CDR3 is 19 residues. V was trimmed by 0 bases and J by 3 bases, leaving 21 bases between them. Looked up from germline, CDR1 is SGHTA and CDR2 is FQGNSA. CDR3 nucleotides: TGTGCCAGCAGCTTAGCGCAACCAGGGGGAGCGGGTTTCTACAATGAGCAGTTCTTC. Residues: CASSLAQPGGAGFYNEQFF.

This sequence joins TRBV2 and TRBJ1-5; D is perhaps TRBD1 (5 bases). The CDR3 is 13 amino acids. Germline V gene lookup returns CDR1 SNHLY and CDR2 FYNNEI. Trimming pared 6 bases from V and 13 bases from J, leaving 19 bases between. The CDR3 here is CASSAYREQGQHF. CDR3 nucleotide sequence: TGTGCCAGCAGCGCCTACCGAGAGCAGGGTCAGCATTTT. Looking up the rest from reference TRBV2 and TRBJ1-5 gives the full variable domain: EPEVTQTPSHQVTQMGQEVILRCVPISNHLYFYWYRQILGQKVEFLVSFYNNEISEKSEIFDDQFSVERPDGSNFTLKIRSTKLEDSAMYFCASSAYREQGQHFGDGTRLSIL.

The genes are TRBV28 and TRBJ1-1; D gene uncertain. The length of the CDR3 is 14 residues. Trimming took off 3 bases at V and 0 bases at J, with 8 bases between the two ends. CDR1 is MDHEN and CDR2 is SYDVKM in the germline V gene. CDR3 bases: TGTGCCAGCAGTTTGGATGCGGTGAACACTGAAGCTTTCTTT. This codes for CASSLDAVNTEAFF.

The V call is TRBV4-3, the J call TRBJ1-2; D gene unclear. The CDR3 is 13 residues long. V dropped 1 base and J dropped 5 bases, with 8 bases sitting between them. In germline, CDR1 is LGHNA, CDR2 YSLEER. CDR3 sequence: CASSQGWAYGYTF. As DNA, the CDR3 is TGCGCCAGCAGCCAAGGTTGGGCGTATGGCTACACCTTC.

V usage is TRBV6-5 and J usage is TRBJ1-5, with D possibly TRBD1 on 6 matching bases. The CDR3 runs 13 residues. V was shortened by 5 bases and J by 5 bases, with 10 bases between the two germline ends. CDR1 and CDR2 from the germline V gene are MNHEY and SVGAGI. The CDR3 region is CASSPHRDQPQHF. CDR3 in DNA: TGTGCCAGCAGTCCCCACAGGGATCAGCCCCAGCATTTT.